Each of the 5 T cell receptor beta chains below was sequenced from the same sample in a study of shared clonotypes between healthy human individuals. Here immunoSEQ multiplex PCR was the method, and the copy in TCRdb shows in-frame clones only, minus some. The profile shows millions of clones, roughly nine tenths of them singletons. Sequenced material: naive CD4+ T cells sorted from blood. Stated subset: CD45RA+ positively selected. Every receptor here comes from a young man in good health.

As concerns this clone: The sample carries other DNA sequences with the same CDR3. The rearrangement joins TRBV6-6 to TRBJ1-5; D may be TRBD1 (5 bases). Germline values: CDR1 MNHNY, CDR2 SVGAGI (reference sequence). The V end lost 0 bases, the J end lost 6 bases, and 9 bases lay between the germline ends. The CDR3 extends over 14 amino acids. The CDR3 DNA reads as TGTGCCAGCAGTTACTCTGGGGGTGGTCAGCCCCAGCATTTT. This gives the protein CASSYSGGGQPQHF.

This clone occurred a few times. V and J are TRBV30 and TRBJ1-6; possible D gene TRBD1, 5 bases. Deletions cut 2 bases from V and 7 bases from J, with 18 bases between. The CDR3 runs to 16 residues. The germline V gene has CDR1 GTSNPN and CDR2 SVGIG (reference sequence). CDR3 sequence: CAWSPRRESANSPLHF. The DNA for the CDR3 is TGTGCCTGGAGTCCCCGCAGGGAATCGGCAAATTCACCCCTCCACTTT. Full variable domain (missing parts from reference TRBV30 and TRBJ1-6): SQTIHQWPATLVQPVGSPLSLECTVEGTSNPNLYWYRQAAGRGLQLLFYSVGIGQISSEVPQNLSASRPQDRQFILSSKKLLLSDSGFYLCAWSPRRESANSPLHFGNGTRLTVT.

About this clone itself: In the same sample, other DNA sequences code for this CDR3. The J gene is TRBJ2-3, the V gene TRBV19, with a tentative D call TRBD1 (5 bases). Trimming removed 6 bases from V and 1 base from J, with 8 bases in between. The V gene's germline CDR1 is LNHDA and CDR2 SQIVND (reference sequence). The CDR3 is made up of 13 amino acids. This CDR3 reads CASSQQGTDTQYF. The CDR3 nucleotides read TGTGCCAGTAGCCAACAGGGCACAGATACGCAGTATTTT.

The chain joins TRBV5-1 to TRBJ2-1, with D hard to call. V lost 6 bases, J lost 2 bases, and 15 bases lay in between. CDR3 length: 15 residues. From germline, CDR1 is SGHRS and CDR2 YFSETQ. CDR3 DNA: TGCGCCAGCACCTTACAGACGGCTACCTACAATGAGCAGTTCTTC. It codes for CASTLQTATYNEQFF.

The CDR3 region is CASSSQGAAGEKLFF. CDR3 in DNA: TGCGCCAGCAGCTCTCAGGGGGCGGCAGGTGAAAAACTGTTTTTT. This chain uses TRBV5-1 with TRBJ1-4; 8 positions match TRBD1. The V gene's germline CDR1 is SGHRS and CDR2 YFSETQ. The junction had 8 bases not matched to a gene; V was cut back by 3 bases and J by 7 bases. This CDR3 has 15 amino acids.